What follows are 9 T cell receptor beta chains derived from one specimen sequenced in a study of blood T cell repertoires in COVID-19. Using immunoSEQ multiplex PCR, the repertoire was profiled, and TCRdb retains in-frame clones only, with some absent. The data contain approximately 390,000 clones, roughly 90% of them seen just once; the ten biggest clones take up 6.5% to 7%. The sample was peripheral blood. These receptor sequences come from a man between 18 and 29 years old with active or convalescent COVID-19.

The chain links TRBV29-1 to TRBJ1-1, with TRBD1 matching over 7 bases. The V segment lost 7 bases and the J segment 1 base; nucleotides outside the gene matches: 9. This CDR3 spans 14 amino acids. Germline V gives CDR1 SQVTM, CDR2 ANQGSEA. CDR3 sequence (DNA): TGCAGCGGGATGGGACAGCTCTCGAACACTGAAGCTTTCTTT. It specifies CSGMGQLSNTEAFF.

In its sample, this clone was seen a few times. Written as DNA, the CDR3 is TGCGCCAGCAGCCAAGGCCCGACAGAGTACACTGAAGCTTTCTTT. Translated, it gives CASSQGPTEYTEAFF. The V and J genes are TRBV4-1 and TRBJ1-1, with a tentative D call TRBD1 (5 bases). The CDR3 length is 15 residues. V shed 1 base and J shed 3 bases, with 12 bases lying between them. Germline-derived CDR1 and CDR2 are MGHRA and YSYEKL.

The V gene is TRBV5-1, the J gene TRBJ1-2, with 10 bases lining up with TRBD1. The germline gives CDR1 SGHRS, CDR2 YFSETQ. V lost 3 bases and J lost 8; bases outside the gene matches: 10. The CDR3 contains 15 residues. The CDR3 bases are TGCGCCAGCAGCTCAGATCCGGGACAGGGGAAGGGCTACACCTTC. This codes for CASSSDPGQGKGYTF.

This rearrangement joins TRBV7-2 to TRBJ2-1; D possibly corresponds to TRBD1 (6 bases). Trimming took off 4 bases at V and 2 bases at J, with 12 bases between the two ends. This CDR3 region has 15 residues. Germline V gene data show CDR1 as SGHTA and CDR2 as FQGNSA. The CDR3 loop reads CASSWTAVTYNEQFF. The CDR3 DNA reads as TGTGCCAGCAGCTGGACAGCGGTCACCTACAATGAGCAGTTCTTC.

V gene TRBV28 combines with J gene TRBJ2-7; weak D call: TRBD2 (5 bases). Looked up from germline, CDR1 is MDHEN and CDR2 is SYDVKM. The CDR3 sequence is 16 residues long. V gave up 1 base and J gave up 0 bases, with 13 bases separating them. Written as DNA, the CDR3 is TGTGCCAGCAGTTTATCAGAGGCAGGAGGCTCCTACGAGCAGTACTTC. It yields the protein CASSLSEAGGSYEQYF. The full variable domain, with the rest looked up from reference TRBV28 and TRBJ2-7, is DVKVTQSSRYLVKRTGEKVFLECVQDMDHENMFWYRQDPGLGLRLIYFSYDVKMKEKGDIPEGYSVSREKKERFSLILESASTNQTSMYLCASSLSEAGGSYEQYFGPGTRLTVT.

This clone is a singleton in its sample. The chain couples TRBV29-1 to TRBJ1-2; no clear D. The CDR3 sequence is 11 residues long. Trimming pared 5 bases from V and 1 base from J, leaving 5 bases between. The germline CDR1 and CDR2 sequences are SQVTM and ANQGSEA. The CDR3 spells CSVSDNYGYTF. The CDR3 region has the DNA TGCAGCGTTTCAGATAACTATGGCTACACCTTC.

The rearrangement uses TRBV5-1 and TRBJ2-7; TRBD1 matches at 7 bases. The CDR3 is 12 amino acids. Germline loops: CDR1 SGHRS, CDR2 YFSETQ. The ends lost 3 bases at V and 3 bases at J; junction bases unmatched: 0. The CDR3 loop is CASSWDSYEQYF. Here the CDR3 DNA reads TGCGCCAGCAGCTGGGACAGCTACGAGCAGTACTTC.

The chain uses TRBV5-1 and TRBJ2-1; 8 bases are a match to TRBD1. Germline loops: CDR1 SGHRS, CDR2 YFSETQ. J lost 4 bases, V lost 4 bases, and 4 bases had no gene match. This CDR3 spans 14 amino acids. In DNA form, the CDR3 reads TGCGCCAGCAGCCAGGGACAGGCATACAATGAGCAGTTCTTC. Its protein is CASSQGQAYNEQFF.

The rearrangement joins TRBV3-1 (or the pseudogene TRBV3-2) to TRBJ1-2; D remains unclear. This CDR3 comprises 14 residues. Trimming cost V 6 bases and J 0 bases, with 11 bases left between them. Germline-derived CDR1 and CDR2 are LGHDT and YNNKEL (reference sequence). CDR3 coding DNA: TGTGCCAGCAGTCTACTAGGATCTAACTATGGCTACACCTTC. Translation: CASSLLGSNYGYTF.